Each of the 21 T cell receptor beta chains below was sequenced from the same sample in a study of OX40 agonist ivuxolimab in advanced cancers. Clones were read by immunoSEQ multiplex PCR, and TCRdb kept only the in-frame ones, dropping some. The sample yields roughly 17,000 clones, 86% seen once. This material consisted of CD4+ or CD8+ T cells sorted from blood, taken in a trial of the OX40 agonist ivuxolimab. The receptors come from an adult with an advanced solid tumor such as melanoma, head and neck, liver or kidney cancer.

The genes are TRBV30 and TRBJ2-5; D ambiguous. Per the germline V gene, CDR1 is GTSNPN and CDR2 is SVGIG (reference sequence). V lost 0 bases and J lost 5, with 4 bases in between. The CDR3 has 11 residues. Here the CDR3 DNA reads TGTGCCTGGAGTGTATGGGAGACCCAGTACTTC. Translated, it gives CAWSVWETQYF.

This sequence joins TRBV30 and TRBJ1-1, with D unclear. V was trimmed by 4 bases and J by 0 bases, leaving 6 bases between them. Germline V gene sequence: CDR1 GTSNPN, CDR2 SVGIG (reference sequence). This CDR3 region has 12 residues. The CDR3 protein is CAWTGMNTEAFF. In DNA form, the CDR3 reads TGTGCCTGGACAGGCATGAACACTGAAGCTTTCTTT. Together with reference TRBV30 and TRBJ1-1, the CDR3 gives the full variable domain: SQTIHQWPATLVQPVGSPLSLECTVEGTSNPNLYWYRQAAGRGLQLLFYSVGIGQISSEVPQNLSASRPQDRQFILSSKKLLLSDSGFYLCAWTGMNTEAFFGQGTRLTVV.

The chain employs TRBV21-1 and TRBJ2-3; the table names TRBD2, a call not compared with the DNA. TRBV21-1 is described as a pseudogene. The CDR3 runs to 16 residues. The CDR3 DNA reads as TGTGCCAGCAGCAAAGTAAGCCTAGCGGGAGTAGATACGCAGTATTTT. This gives the protein CASSKVSLAGVDTQYF.

The V call is TRBV5-5, the J call TRBJ2-5; D gene unclear. V was cut by 4 bases and J by 2 bases, with 15 bases left in between. Germline V gene data show CDR1 as SGHKS and CDR2 as YYEKEE (reference sequence). The CDR3 totals 15 residues. This CDR3 is CASSGRTSQQETQYF. DNA of the CDR3: TGTGCCAGCAGCGGAAGGACCTCCCAACAAGAGACCCAGTACTTC.

This rearrangement joins TRBV28 to TRBJ1-3; no clear D. This CDR3 is 12 amino acids long. The V end was cut by 2 bases, the J end by 3 bases, with 2 bases between. Per germline, CDR1 MDHEN and CDR2 SYDVKM. In DNA, the CDR3 is TGTGCCAGCAGTTTACGTGGAAACACCATATATTTT. Its translation: CASSLRGNTIYF.

The chain has TRBV6-5 and TRBJ2-7; 8 bases are a match to TRBD1. With V trimmed by 5 bases and J by 4 bases, 7 bases remained unmatched. CDR1 and CDR2 (germline): MNHEY, SVGAGI. CDR3 length: 14 amino acids. CDR3 DNA sequence: TGTGCCAGCAGTACCAGGGGGCGCGTATACGAGCAGTACTTC. It encodes CASSTRGRVYEQYF.

V usage is TRBV27 and J usage is TRBJ2-1, with TRBD1 matching over 9 bases. This CDR3 spans 14 amino acids. The junction had 2 bases not matched to a gene; V was cut back by 3 bases and J by 5 bases. From germline, CDR1 is MNHEY and CDR2 SMNVEV (reference sequence). The CDR3: CASSLDRGHNEQFF. CDR3 nucleotides: TGTGCCAGCAGTTTGGACAGGGGACACAATGAGCAGTTCTTC.

The chain recombines TRBV28 with TRBJ2-7, with 9 positions matching TRBD1. This CDR3 spans 13 amino acids. V shed 6 bases, J shed 10 bases, and the junction held 10 bases outside the gene matches. Germline assignment: CDR1 MDHEN and CDR2 SYDVKM. The CDR3 region has the DNA TGTGCCAGCAGCACGACCTGGACAGGGGTACAGTACTTC. Translated: CASSTTWTGVQYF. Full variable domain (remainder filled in from reference TRBV28 and TRBJ2-7): DVKVTQSSRYLVKRTGEKVFLECVQDMDHENMFWYRQDPGLGLRLIYFSYDVKMKEKGDIPEGYSVSREKKERFSLILESASTNQTSMYLCASSTTWTGVQYFGPGTRLTVT.

V is TRBV5-1 and J is TRBJ2-5; TRBD1 aligns across 8 bases. The J segment lost 6 bases and the V segment lost 4 bases, leaving 8 bases of the junction unmatched. There are 14 residues in the CDR3. The germline CDR1 and CDR2 sequences are SGHRS and YFSETQ. The CDR3 bases are TGCGCCAGCAGCGGTGGACAGGGCGGTAAGACCCAGTACTTC. This encodes CASSGGQGGKTQYF. Looking up the rest from reference TRBV5-1 and TRBJ2-5 gives the full variable domain: KAGVTQTPRYLIKTRGQQVTLSCSPISGHRSVSWYQQTPGQGLQFLFEYFSETQRNKGNFPGRFSGRQFSNSRSEMNVSTLELGDSALYLCASSGGQGGKTQYFGPGTRLLVL.

The chain couples TRBV9 to TRBJ2-3; TRBD1 matches at 9 bases. Germline V gene data show CDR1 as SGDLS and CDR2 as YYNGEE. The V gene end was trimmed by 0 bases and the J gene end by 13 bases; junction bases not matched to a gene: 15. CDR3 length: 16 amino acids. The CDR3 DNA is TGTGCCAGCAGCGTAGAGGGACAGGGCGGACCCTATAAAAAGTATTTT. Amino acids: CASSVEGQGGPYKKYF.

This clone was counted once. The V gene is TRBV10-2, the J gene TRBJ2-2, with 7 positions matching TRBD2. The CDR3 totals 15 residues. V was clipped by 6 bases and J by 0 bases; unmatched bases: 4. The germline CDR1 and CDR2 sequences are WSHSY and SAAADI. This CDR3 is CASRHTSANTGELFF. CDR3 sequence (DNA): TGCGCCAGCAGGCATACTAGCGCGAACACCGGGGAGCTGTTTTTT.

The sample holds one count of this clone. The gene calls are TRBV18 and TRBJ2-3; unclear D gene. Germline V gives CDR1 KGHSH, CDR2 LQKENI. V lost 3 bases, J lost 6 bases, and 7 bases lay in between. The CDR3 is made up of 12 amino acids. The chain's CDR3 is CASSPVGDTQYF. The CDR3 DNA sequence: TGTGCCAGCTCACCGGTCGGTGATACGCAGTATTTT.

CDR3 region: CASSEQGTQKYEQYF. In DNA form, the CDR3 reads TGTGCCAGCTCAGAACAGGGGACGCAGAAATACGAGCAGTACTTC. The chain couples TRBV18 to TRBJ2-7; TRBD1 aligns across 7 bases. Germline values: CDR1 KGHSH, CDR2 LQKENI. This CDR3 region has 15 residues. V was pared by 5 bases and J by 4 bases, with 11 bases of the junction left unmatched. The whole variable domain, filled in from reference TRBV18 and TRBJ2-7, reads NAGVMQNPRHLVRRRGQEARLRCSPMKGHSHVYWYRQLPEEGLKFMVYLQKENIIDESGMPKERFSAEFPKEGPSILRIQQVVRGDSAAYFCASSEQGTQKYEQYFGPGTRLTVT.

J is TRBJ2-1 and V is TRBV19, with TRBD2 matching 7 bases. The J segment lost 7 bases and the V segment lost 5 bases, leaving 8 bases of the junction unmatched. Germline V gives CDR1 LNHDA, CDR2 SQIVND (reference sequence). The length of the CDR3 is 14 residues. The CDR3 sequence is CASSDSGGGNEQFF. The CDR3 DNA is TGTGCCAGTAGTGATTCGGGAGGAGGGAATGAGCAGTTCTTC.

The rearrangement links TRBV2 to TRBJ2-1; 11 bases fit TRBD2. Per germline, CDR1 SNHLY and CDR2 FYNNEI. The CDR3 spans 15 residues. After removal of 4 bases from V and 7 bases from J, the junction contained 6 bases not matched to a gene. The CDR3 loop is CASSALAGGGNEQFF. In DNA, the CDR3 is TGTGCCAGCAGTGCCCTAGCGGGGGGTGGGAATGAGCAGTTCTTC.

Written as DNA, the CDR3 is TGTGCCAGCAGCTTAGAACAGGGGTACGAGCAGTACTTC. As protein: CASSLEQGYEQYF. This sequence joins TRBV7-7 and TRBJ2-7; 7 bases are a match to TRBD1. V dropped 1 base and J dropped 4; count of bases not matched to a gene: 1. Per germline, CDR1 SSHAT and CDR2 FNYEAQ (reference sequence). CDR3 size: 13 residues.

This clone was found once. The V and J genes are TRBV5-8 and TRBJ2-5; TRBD2 might be the D (5 bases). The CDR3 is 13 residues long. The germline V gene encodes CDR1 SGHTS and CDR2 YDEGEE. V was shortened by 6 bases and J by 7 bases, with 16 bases between the two germline ends. The CDR3 is CASNNPPEVTQYF. Written as DNA, the CDR3 is TGTGCCAGCAACAACCCACCGGAGGTGACCCAGTACTTC.

There are a few counts of this clone. The chain combines TRBV7-9 with TRBJ2-6, with a possible D match to TRBD2 (5 bases). The CDR3 has 16 amino acids. The V and J ends lost 4 bases and 2 bases respectively, with 12 bases between them. In germline, CDR1 is SEHNR, CDR2 FQNEAQ (reference sequence). The CDR3 DNA reads as TGTGCCAGCAGCTACCTACCGGGGACTGGGGCCAACGTCCTGACTTTC. The encoded protein is CASSYLPGTGANVLTF.

This clone was recorded a few times. Other nucleotide sequences from this sample produce the same CDR3. This chain uses TRBV29-1 with TRBJ2-2; D gene unclear. Trimming removed 6 bases from V and 1 base from J, with 3 bases in between. The germline V gene encodes CDR1 SQVTM and CDR2 ANQGSEA. The CDR3 has 11 amino acids. The CDR3 sequence is CSVKNTGELFF. The CDR3 DNA follows: TGCAGCGTCAAGAACACCGGGGAGCTGTTTTTT.

This clone was counted a single time. DNA for the CDR3: TGTGCCAGCAGCCCAGGCGGGGGGTACGGCACTGAAGCTTTCTTT. Protein sequence: CASSPGGGYGTEAFF. The rearrangement links TRBV11-3 to TRBJ1-1, with D perhaps TRBD1 (5 bases). Trimming cost V 5 bases and J 4 bases, with 17 bases left between them. CDR3 length equals 15 residues. Germline V CDR1 and CDR2: SGHNT, YENEEA.

The chain has TRBV2 and TRBJ2-1; a weak D match, TRBD2 (6 bases). The CDR3 has 13 residues. Deletions cut 7 bases from V and 4 bases from J, with 11 bases between. Germline CDR1 is SNHLY and CDR2 is FYNNEI. CDR3 nucleotide sequence: TGTGCCAGCAAGTGGGAGGCATACAATGAGCAGTTCTTC. This translates into CASKWEAYNEQFF.